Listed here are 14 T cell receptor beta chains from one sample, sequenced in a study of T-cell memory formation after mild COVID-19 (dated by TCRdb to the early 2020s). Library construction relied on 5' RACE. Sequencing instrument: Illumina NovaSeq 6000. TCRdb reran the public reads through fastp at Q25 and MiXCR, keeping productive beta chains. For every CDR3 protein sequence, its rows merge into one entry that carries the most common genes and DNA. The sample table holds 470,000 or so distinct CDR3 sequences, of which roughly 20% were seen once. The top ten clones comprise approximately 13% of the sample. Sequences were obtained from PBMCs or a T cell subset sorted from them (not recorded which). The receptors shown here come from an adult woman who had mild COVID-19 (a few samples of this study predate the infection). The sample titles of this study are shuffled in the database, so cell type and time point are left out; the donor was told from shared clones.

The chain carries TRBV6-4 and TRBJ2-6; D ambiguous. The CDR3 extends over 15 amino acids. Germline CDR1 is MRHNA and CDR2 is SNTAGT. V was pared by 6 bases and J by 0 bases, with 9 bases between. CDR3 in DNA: TGTGCCAGCAGCAACAGAGCCTCTGGGGCCAACGTCCTGACTTTC. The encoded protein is CASSNRASGANVLTF.

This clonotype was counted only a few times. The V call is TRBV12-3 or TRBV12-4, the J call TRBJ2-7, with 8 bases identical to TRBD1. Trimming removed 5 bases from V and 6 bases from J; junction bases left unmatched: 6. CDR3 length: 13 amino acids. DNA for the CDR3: TGTGCCAGCAGTCCCGGGACAGGTAGCGAGCAGTACTTC. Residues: CASSPGTGSEQYF.

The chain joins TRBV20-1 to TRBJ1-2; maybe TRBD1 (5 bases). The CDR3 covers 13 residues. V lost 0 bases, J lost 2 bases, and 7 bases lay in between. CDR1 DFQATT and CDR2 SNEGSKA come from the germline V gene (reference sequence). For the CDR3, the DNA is TGCAGTGCTAGAGACGACAGAAACTATGGCTACACCTTC. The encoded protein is CSARDDRNYGYTF.

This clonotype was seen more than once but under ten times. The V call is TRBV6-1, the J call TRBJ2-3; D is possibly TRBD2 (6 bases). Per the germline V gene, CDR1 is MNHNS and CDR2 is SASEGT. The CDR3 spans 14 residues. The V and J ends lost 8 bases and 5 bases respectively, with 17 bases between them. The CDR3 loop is CASRFEWGGDTQYF. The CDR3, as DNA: TGTGCCAGCCGCTTTGAGTGGGGAGGAGATACGCAGTATTTT.

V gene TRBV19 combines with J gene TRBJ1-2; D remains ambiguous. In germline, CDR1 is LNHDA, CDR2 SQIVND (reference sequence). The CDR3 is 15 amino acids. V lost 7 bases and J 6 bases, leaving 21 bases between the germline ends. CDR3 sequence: CASMARRGGIDGYTF. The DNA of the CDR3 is TGTGCCAGTATGGCTCGCCGTGGAGGGATCGATGGCTACACCTTC.

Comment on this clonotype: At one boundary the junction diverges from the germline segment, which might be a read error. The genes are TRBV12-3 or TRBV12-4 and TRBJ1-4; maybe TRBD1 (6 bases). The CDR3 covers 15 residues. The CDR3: CTSSFATGTGEKLFF. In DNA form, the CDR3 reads TGTACCAGCAGTTTTGCAACAGGGACTGGTGAAAAACTGTTTTTT.

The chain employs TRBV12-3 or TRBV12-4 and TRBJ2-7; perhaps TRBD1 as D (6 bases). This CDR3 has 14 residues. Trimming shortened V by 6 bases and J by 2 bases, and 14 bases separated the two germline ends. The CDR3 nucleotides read TGTGCCAGCAGCCCTACAGGGATTACCTACGAGCAGTACTTC. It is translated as CASSPTGITYEQYF.

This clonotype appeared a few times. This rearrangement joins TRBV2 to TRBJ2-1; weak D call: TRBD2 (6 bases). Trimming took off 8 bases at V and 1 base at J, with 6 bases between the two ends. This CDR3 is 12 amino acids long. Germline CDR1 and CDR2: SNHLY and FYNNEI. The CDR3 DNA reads TGTGCCAGCGGGAGGTCCTACAATGAGCAGTTCTTC. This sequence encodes CASGRSYNEQFF.

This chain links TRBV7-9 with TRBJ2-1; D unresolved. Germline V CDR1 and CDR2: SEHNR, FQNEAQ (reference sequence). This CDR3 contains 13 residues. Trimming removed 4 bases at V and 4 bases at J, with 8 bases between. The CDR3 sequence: CASSSKSYNEQFF. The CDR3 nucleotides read TGTGCCAGCAGCTCGAAATCTTACAATGAGCAGTTCTTC. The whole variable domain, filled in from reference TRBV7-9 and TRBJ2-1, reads DTGVSQNPRHKITKRGQNVTFRCDPISEHNRLYWYRQTLGQGPEFLTYFQNEAQLEKSRLLSDRFSAERPKGSFSTLEIQRTEQGDSAMYLCASSSKSYNEQFFGPGTRLTVL.

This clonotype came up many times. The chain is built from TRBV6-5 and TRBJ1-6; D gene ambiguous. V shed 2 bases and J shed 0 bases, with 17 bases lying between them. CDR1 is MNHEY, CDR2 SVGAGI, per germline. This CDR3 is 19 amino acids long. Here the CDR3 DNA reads TGTGCCAGCAGTTACGGCTGGCCCGGCTCGAGCTCCTATAATTCACCCCTCCACTTT. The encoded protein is CASSYGWPGSSSYNSPLHF.

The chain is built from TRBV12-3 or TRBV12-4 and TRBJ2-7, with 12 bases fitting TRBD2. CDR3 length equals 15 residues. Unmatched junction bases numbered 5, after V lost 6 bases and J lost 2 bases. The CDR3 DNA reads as TGTGCCAGCAGAACAGGACTAGCGGGGACCTACGAGCAGTACTTC. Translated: CASRTGLAGTYEQYF.

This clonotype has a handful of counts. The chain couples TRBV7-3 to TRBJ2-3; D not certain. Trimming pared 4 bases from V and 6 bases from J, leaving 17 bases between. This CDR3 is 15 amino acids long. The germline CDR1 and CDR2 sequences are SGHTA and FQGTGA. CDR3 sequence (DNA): TGTGCCAGCAGCTCGTCCCCGGCTCAATTCGATACGCAGTATTTT. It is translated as CASSSSPAQFDTQYF. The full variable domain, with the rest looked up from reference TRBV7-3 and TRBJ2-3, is GAGVSQTPSNKVTEKGKYVELRCDPISGHTALYWYRQSLGQGPEFLIYFQGTGAADDSGLPNDRFFAVRPEGSVSTLKIQRTERGDSAVYLCASSSSPAQFDTQYFGPGTRLTVL.

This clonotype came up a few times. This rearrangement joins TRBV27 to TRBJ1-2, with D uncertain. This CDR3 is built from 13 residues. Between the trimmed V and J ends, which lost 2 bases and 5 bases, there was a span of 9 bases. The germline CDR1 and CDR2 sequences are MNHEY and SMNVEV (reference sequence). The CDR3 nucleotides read TGTGCCAGCAGTTTAACACATACGTATGGCTACACCTTC. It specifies CASSLTHTYGYTF.

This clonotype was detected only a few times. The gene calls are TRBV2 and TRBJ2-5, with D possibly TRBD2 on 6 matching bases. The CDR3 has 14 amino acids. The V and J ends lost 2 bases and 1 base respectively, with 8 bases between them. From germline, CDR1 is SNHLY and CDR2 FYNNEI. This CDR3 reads CASSEWRAQETQYF. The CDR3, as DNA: TGTGCCAGCAGTGAATGGAGGGCCCAAGAGACCCAGTACTTC.